The clone carrying this TCR beta chain was detected once. This specimen comes from a study of shared clonotypes between healthy human individuals. Deep-level settings were used for running the assay. The repertoire was sequenced with immunoSEQ multiplex PCR; TCRdb's copy has only in-frame clones and lacks some. Of about 2.1 million clones in the sample, approximately 92% were seen once. Trimming at V came to 8 bases and at J to 2 bases, leaving 6 bases not matched to a gene. The CDR3 has 13 residues. CDR1 SSHAT and CDR2 FNYEAQ come from the germline V gene (reference sequence). As defined, naive CD8 cells were CD45RO-negative and positively selected for CCR7, with terminally differentiated effector memory CD45RA+ cells excluded.

The V gene is TRBV7-7, the J gene TRBJ2-7; TRBD1 matches at 7 bases. The sequenced sample was naive CD8+ T cells from PBMCs. This receptor was taken from a man between 18 and 29 years old in good health. Some clones in this sample may be carry-over from other donors' samples. The DNA of the CDR3 is TGTGCCAGCCCTGACAGGGTTACCTACGAGCAGTACTTC. Translation: CASPDRVTYEQYF.